This passage covers 17 T cell receptor beta chains from one sample sequenced in a study of OX40 agonist ivuxolimab in advanced cancers. Produced via immunoSEQ multiplex PCR; TCRdb's table is partial and in-frame only. The repertoire holds about 81,000 clones, with around 84% as singletons. This sample comprised CD4+ or CD8+ T cells sorted from blood, obtained in a trial of the OX40 agonist ivuxolimab. The source is an adult with an advanced solid tumor such as melanoma, head and neck, liver or kidney cancer.

This clone showed up just once. V gene TRBV29-1 combines with J gene TRBJ2-3; no clear D. Per the germline V gene, CDR1 is SQVTM and CDR2 is ANQGSEA. The CDR3 is 14 amino acids. The V end was cut by 6 bases, the J end by 2 bases, with 15 bases between. The CDR3 region is CSVLHGLNTDTQYF. The CDR3 bases are TGCAGCGTGCTACACGGGCTTAACACAGATACGCAGTATTTT.

This clone was detected only once. The genes are TRBV11-2 and TRBJ2-7; the D call may be TRBD1 or TRBD2 (5 bases each). CDR1 is SGHAT and CDR2 is FQNNGV in the germline V gene. V was cut by 2 bases and J by 2 bases, with 10 bases left in between. The CDR3 is made up of 14 amino acids. As DNA, the CDR3 is TGTGCCAGCAGCTTAAACGGGGCCGCCTACGAGCAGTACTTC. This gives the protein CASSLNGAAYEQYF.

The chain uses TRBV10-3 and TRBJ2-7, with 9 nucleotides matching TRBD2. Germline CDR1 and CDR2: ENHRY and SYGVKD. The CDR3 covers 16 residues. V gave up 3 bases and J gave up 0 bases; unmatched junction bases: 6. The CDR3 sequence: CAISDPSGRSSYEQYF. CDR3 DNA: TGTGCCATCAGTGATCCGAGCGGGAGGAGCTCCTACGAGCAGTACTTC.

This clone showed up just a few times. The chain links TRBV7-6 to TRBJ2-3; D may be TRBD2 (6 bases). V lost 1 base and J lost 3, with 11 bases in between. The length of the CDR3 is 15 residues. Germline V CDR1 and CDR2: SGHVS, FNYEAQ. The CDR3 DNA is TGTGCCAGCAGCTTAGGCGGGACGGGGACAGATACGCAGTATTTT. Protein: CASSLGGTGTDTQYF.

The chain uses TRBV13 and TRBJ2-7; 9 bases match TRBD1. The CDR3 spans 14 residues. Losses at the gene ends were 6 bases for V and 9 bases for J; bases not matched to a gene: 12. CDR1 is PRHDT and CDR2 is FYEKMQ in the germline V gene (reference sequence). CDR3 residues: CASSEQQGALVQYF. In nucleotides, the CDR3 is TGTGCCAGCAGTGAACAACAGGGGGCTTTAGTGCAGTACTTC.

V gene TRBV7-2 combines with J gene TRBJ1-1; D ambiguous. V lost 3 bases to trimming and J lost 5 bases, with 10 bases between them. The germline CDR1 and CDR2 sequences are SGHTA and FQGNSA. This CDR3 region has 13 residues. CDR3 coding DNA: TGTGCCAGCAGCTTCGACATGGGTACTGAAGCTTTCTTT. This encodes CASSFDMGTEAFF.

The V gene is TRBV6-5, the J gene TRBJ2-1; D possibly corresponds to TRBD2 (7 bases). The germline gives CDR1 MNHEY, CDR2 SVGAGI. With 2 bases removed from V and 0 bases from J, the gap between germline ends came to 11 bases. The CDR3 runs to 16 residues. CDR3 coding DNA: TGTGCCAGCAGTTACGGAGGGGGGGCCTCCTACAATGAGCAGTTCTTC. Protein sequence: CASSYGGGASYNEQFF.

The chain carries TRBV5-6 and TRBJ1-6, with D hard to call. CDR3 size: 14 residues. Germline V gene data show CDR1 as SGHDT and CDR2 as YYEEEE. Trimming stripped 4 bases from V and 10 bases from J, with 15 bases between. Here the CDR3 reads CASSPGFGESPLHF. For the CDR3, the DNA is TGTGCCAGCAGCCCCGGCTTCGGGGAGTCACCCCTCCACTTT.

The rearrangement uses TRBV18 and TRBJ1-5; D perhaps matches TRBD1 (5 bases). The germline V and J ends were trimmed by 2 bases and 2 bases, with 7 bases remaining between them. This CDR3 region has 14 residues. Germline-derived CDR1 and CDR2 are KGHSH and LQKENI. CDR3 in DNA: TGTGCCAGCTCACCAGGGGCTGGCAATCAGCCCCAGCATTTT. Protein sequence: CASSPGAGNQPQHF.

The chain is built from TRBV19 and TRBJ2-1; D gene unclear. The length of the CDR3 is 16 residues. Germline CDR1 is LNHDA and CDR2 is SQIVND (reference sequence). Trimming pared 7 bases from V and 5 bases from J, leaving 21 bases between. CDR3 bases: TGTGCCAGTAAAGTAAGACCGACGCTTTTAAACAATGAGCAGTTCTTC. Its translation: CASKVRPTLLNNEQFF. The full variable domain, rest sourced from reference TRBV19 and TRBJ2-1, is DGGITQSPKYLFRKEGQNVTLSCEQNLNHDAMYWYRQDPGQGLRLIYYSQIVNDFQKGDIAEGYSVSREKKESFPLTVTSAQKNPTAFYLCASKVRPTLLNNEQFFGPGTRLTVL.

The chain employs TRBV28 and TRBJ1-5; 8 bases are a match to TRBD1. This CDR3 is 20 amino acids long. Looked up from germline, CDR1 is MDHEN and CDR2 is SYDVKM. V trimming: 3 bases; J trimming: 1 base; junction bases outside the gene matches: 17. CDR3 DNA: TGTGCCAGCAGTTTGCACCCCCTCTCGGACAGGGTCACGAGCAATCAGCCCCAGCATTTT. Translated, it gives CASSLHPLSDRVTSNQPQHF.

The chain is built from TRBV10-1 and TRBJ1-3, with D possibly matching TRBD1 (6 bases). The length of the CDR3 is 15 residues. Germline V gives CDR1 WNHNN, CDR2 SYGVQD (reference sequence). Trimming left V 8 bases short and J 3 bases short, with 17 bases between. The CDR3 DNA reads as TGCGCCAGCGCCTCCTGGGGGCGGGTTGGAAACACCATATATTTT. The encoded protein is CASASWGRVGNTIYF.

This clone was counted once. V and J are TRBV7-9 and TRBJ2-5, with D perhaps matching TRBD2 (6 bases). Looked up from germline, CDR1 is SEHNR and CDR2 is FQNEAQ (reference sequence). Deletions cut 1 base from V and 5 bases from J, with 17 bases between. This CDR3 is built from 16 residues. CDR3 DNA: TGTGCCAGCAGCTTAGACGGTAATTACGGAGGGGAGACCCAGTACTTC. It encodes CASSLDGNYGGETQYF.

This chain links TRBV9 with TRBJ2-2; D remains unclear. Germline V gives CDR1 SGDLS, CDR2 YYNGEE. Trimming removed 4 bases at V and 3 bases at J, with 4 bases between. The CDR3 length is 12 residues. CDR3 sequence: CASSPYTGELFF. CDR3 nucleotide sequence: TGTGCCAGCAGCCCGTACACCGGGGAGCTGTTTTTT.

As for this clone: Within the sample, other DNA sequences also encode this same CDR3. This chain links TRBV7-2 with TRBJ1-5; D gene ambiguous. Trimming took 3 bases from V and 2 from J, leaving 5 bases between them. The V gene's germline CDR1 is SGHTA and CDR2 FQGNSA. CDR3 length: 13 amino acids. In nucleotides, the CDR3 is TGTGCCAGCAGCTTTCAAGGCAATCAGCCCCAGCATTTT. It encodes CASSFQGNQPQHF.

This clone has more than one count but fewer than ten. This chain joins TRBV16 and TRBJ2-7; D uncertain. The V and J ends lost 0 bases and 4 bases respectively, with 4 bases between them. Germline CDR1 and CDR2: KGHSY and FQNENV. The length of the CDR3 is 12 residues. CDR3 amino acids: CASSQSRYEQYV. The CDR3 DNA sequence: TGTGCCAGCAGCCAATCAAGGTACGAGCAGTACGTC.

The chain carries TRBV7-9 and TRBJ2-2, with D perhaps TRBD2 (5 bases). The ends were cut back, 2 bases at V and 1 base at J, with 17 bases in the middle. This CDR3 has 18 residues. Germline V gene data show CDR1 as SEHNR and CDR2 as FQNEAQ (reference sequence). CDR3 in DNA: TGTGCCAGCAGCTTAAGGCCCCCGGGGTTAGGGAACACCGGGGAGCTGTTTTTT. Translating gives CASSLRPPGLGNTGELFF.